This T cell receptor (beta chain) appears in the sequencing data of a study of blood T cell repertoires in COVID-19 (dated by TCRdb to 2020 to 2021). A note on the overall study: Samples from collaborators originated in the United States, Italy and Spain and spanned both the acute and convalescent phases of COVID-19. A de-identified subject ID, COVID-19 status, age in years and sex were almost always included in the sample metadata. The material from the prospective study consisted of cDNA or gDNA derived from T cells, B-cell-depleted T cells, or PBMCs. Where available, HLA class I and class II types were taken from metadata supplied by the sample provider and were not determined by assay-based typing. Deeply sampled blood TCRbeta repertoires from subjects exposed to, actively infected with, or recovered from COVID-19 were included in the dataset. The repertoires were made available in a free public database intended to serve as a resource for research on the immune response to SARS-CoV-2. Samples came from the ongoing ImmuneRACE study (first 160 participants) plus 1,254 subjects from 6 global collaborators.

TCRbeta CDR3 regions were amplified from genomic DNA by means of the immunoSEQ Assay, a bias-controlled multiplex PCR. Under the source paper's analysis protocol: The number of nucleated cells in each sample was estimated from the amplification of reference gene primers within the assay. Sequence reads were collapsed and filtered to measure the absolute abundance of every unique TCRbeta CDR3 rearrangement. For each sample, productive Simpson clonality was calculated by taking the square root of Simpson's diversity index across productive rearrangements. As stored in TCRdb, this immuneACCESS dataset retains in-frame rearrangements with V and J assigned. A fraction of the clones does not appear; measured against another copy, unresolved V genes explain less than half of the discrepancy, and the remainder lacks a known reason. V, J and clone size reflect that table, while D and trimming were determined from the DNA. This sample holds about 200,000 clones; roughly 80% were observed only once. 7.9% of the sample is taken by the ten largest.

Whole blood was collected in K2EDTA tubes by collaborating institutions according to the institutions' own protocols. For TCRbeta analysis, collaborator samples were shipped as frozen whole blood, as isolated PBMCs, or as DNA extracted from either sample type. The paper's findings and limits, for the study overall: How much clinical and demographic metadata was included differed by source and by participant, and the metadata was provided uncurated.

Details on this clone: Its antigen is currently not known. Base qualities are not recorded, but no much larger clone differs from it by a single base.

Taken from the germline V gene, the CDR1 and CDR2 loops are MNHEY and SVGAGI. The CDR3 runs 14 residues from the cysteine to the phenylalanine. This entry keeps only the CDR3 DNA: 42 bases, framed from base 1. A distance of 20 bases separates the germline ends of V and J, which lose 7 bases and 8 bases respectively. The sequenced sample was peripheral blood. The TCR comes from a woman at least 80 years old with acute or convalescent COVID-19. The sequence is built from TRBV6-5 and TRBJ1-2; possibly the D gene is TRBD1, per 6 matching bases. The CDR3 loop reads CASTADRRPGGYTF. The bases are TGTGCCAGCACAGCCGACAGGCGCCCGGGGGGCTACACCTTC.